The 26 T cell receptor beta chains in this list originate from one sample, sequenced in a study of blood T cell repertoires in COVID-19. Only in-frame clones appear in the TCRdb table, and some are missing; sequencing was by immunoSEQ multiplex PCR. The table has under 250,000 clones, 70% to 90% seen once. What was sequenced was PBMCs or T cells enriched from blood (not recorded which). The receptors stem from a young man who had recovered from COVID-19.

The chain employs TRBV9 and TRBJ2-3; 14 positions match TRBD2. The germline gives CDR1 SGDLS, CDR2 YYNGEE. The CDR3 loop spans 15 amino acids. Trimming cost V 7 bases and J 0 bases; bases outside gene matches: 1. The CDR3 nucleotides read TGTGCCAGCGGACTAGCGGGGGGTAGCACAGATACGCAGTATTTT. Its protein is CASGLAGGSTDTQYF.

J is TRBJ1-5 and V is TRBV25-1; 8 bases agree with TRBD1. The CDR3 is 15 amino acids. Trimming took 5 bases from V and 4 from J; bases not matched to a gene: 7. Germline V gene data show CDR1 as MGHDK and CDR2 as SYGVNS. Here the CDR3 DNA reads TGTGCCAGCAGTAAGACAGGGGTTACTAATCAGCCCCAGCATTTT. This translates into CASSKTGVTNQPQHF.

The rearrangement joins TRBV9 to TRBJ1-5, with D tentatively TRBD1 (6 bases). Germline CDR1 is SGDLS and CDR2 is YYNGEE. The V and J ends lost 0 bases and 0 bases respectively, with 7 bases between them. CDR3 length equals 15 residues. The chain's CDR3 is CASSVGTASNQPQHF. The DNA for the CDR3 is TGTGCCAGCAGCGTAGGGACAGCTAGCAATCAGCCCCAGCATTTT.

The chain couples TRBV5-1 to TRBJ2-7; 7 nucleotides match TRBD1. This CDR3 has 15 amino acids. V was clipped by 4 bases and J by 3 bases; unmatched bases: 10. The V gene's germline CDR1 is SGHRS and CDR2 YFSETQ. CDR3 amino acids: CASSSLPGQFYEQYF. DNA of the CDR3: TGCGCCAGCAGCAGCCTCCCGGGACAGTTCTACGAGCAGTACTTC.

The chain has TRBV11-2 and TRBJ2-2; TRBD1 matches at 7 bases. The CDR3 loop spans 17 amino acids. In germline, CDR1 is SGHAT, CDR2 FQNNGV. V dropped 5 bases and J dropped 1; count of bases not matched to a gene: 10. CDR3 bases: TGTGCCAGCAGCGGAGCCGGGACAGTTAAGAACACCGGGGAGCTGTTTTTT. Translating gives CASSGAGTVKNTGELFF.

This clone was recorded once. CDR3 protein: CAWSPDRTNYGYTF. The CDR3 DNA sequence: TGTGCCTGGAGTCCGGACAGGACAAACTATGGCTACACCTTC. The chain uses TRBV30 and TRBJ1-2, with TRBD1 identical over 7 bases. This CDR3 spans 14 amino acids. Germline trimming cut 2 bases from V and 2 bases from J; bases unmatched to any gene: 5. Germline CDR1 GTSNPN, CDR2 SVGIG (reference sequence).

The rearrangement links TRBV18 to TRBJ2-7; maybe TRBD2 (7 bases). The CDR3 spans 15 residues. Germline lookup yields CDR1 KGHSH and CDR2 LQKENI. Deletions cut 2 bases from V and 0 bases from J, with 11 bases between. CDR3 amino acids: CASSPEGGSSYEQYF. The CDR3 bases are TGTGCCAGCTCACCAGAGGGGGGGAGCTCCTACGAGCAGTACTTC. Based on the CDR3 plus reference TRBV18 and TRBJ2-7, the full variable domain is NAGVMQNPRHLVRRRGQEARLRCSPMKGHSHVYWYRQLPEEGLKFMVYLQKENIIDESGMPKERFSAEFPKEGPSILRIQQVVRGDSAAYFCASSPEGGSSYEQYFGPGTRLTVT.

The DNA for the CDR3 is TGCGCCAGCAGCCAGTCCATAGCGGGGGGGCCCCTCAATGAGCAGTTCTTC. This sequence encodes CASSQSIAGGPLNEQFF. The chain employs TRBV4-3 and TRBJ2-1, with 11 bases fitting TRBD2. V lost 3 bases and J lost 6; bases outside the gene matches: 10. This CDR3 spans 17 amino acids. CDR1 and CDR2 from the germline V gene are LGHNA and YSLEER.

The chain has TRBV10-3 and TRBJ2-7; D might be TRBD1 (5 bases). CDR1 is ENHRY, CDR2 SYGVKD, per germline. This CDR3 comprises 12 residues. Trimming shortened V by 3 bases and J by 3 bases, and 6 bases separated the two germline ends. CDR3 coding DNA: TGTGCCATCAGTGACGGACACTACGAGCAGTACTTC. Its translation: CAISDGHYEQYF.

Comment on this clone: Other DNA sequences of this sample code for an identical CDR3. V gene TRBV18 combines with J gene TRBJ2-7; D may be TRBD1 (8 bases). Germline lookup yields CDR1 KGHSH and CDR2 LQKENI. This CDR3 is built from 15 residues. V was clipped by 2 bases and J by 4 bases, with 15 bases between them. The CDR3 DNA follows: TGTGCCAGCTCACCAGGACAGGGAGGGTCGTACGAGCAGTACTTC. As protein: CASSPGQGGSYEQYF.

The chain combines TRBV18 with TRBJ1-6; perhaps TRBD1 as D (6 bases). The V gene's germline CDR1 is KGHSH and CDR2 LQKENI. The CDR3 runs to 17 residues. Trimming removed 2 bases at V and 2 bases at J, with 13 bases between. This CDR3 is CASSPVQGGTYNSPLHF. The CDR3 region has the DNA TGTGCCAGCTCACCAGTACAGGGTGGCACCTATAATTCACCCCTCCACTTT.

The chain links TRBV2 to TRBJ1-5; D is possibly TRBD1 (5 bases). Between the trimmed V and J ends, which lost 7 bases and 4 bases, there was a span of 11 bases. CDR1 SNHLY and CDR2 FYNNEI come from the germline V gene. The CDR3 totals 13 residues. The CDR3 DNA sequence: TGTGCCAGCACCAGGGTGGTGAATCAGCCCCAGCATTTT. Its translation: CASTRVVNQPQHF.

V is TRBV7-8 and J is TRBJ2-7, with 8 nucleotides matching TRBD1. The CDR3 is 13 residues long. The V segment lost 5 bases and the J segment 2 bases; nucleotides outside the gene matches: 2. Germline V CDR1 and CDR2: SGHVS, FQNEAQ. CDR3 sequence reads: CASSLDRAYEQYF. The CDR3 region has the DNA TGTGCCAGCAGCCTGGACAGGGCCTACGAGCAGTACTTC.

J is TRBJ2-5 and V is TRBV6-5, with TRBD2 matching over 11 bases. The CDR3 extends over 15 amino acids. The V segment lost 5 bases and the J segment 4 bases; nucleotides outside the gene matches: 6. Germline V CDR1 and CDR2: MNHEY, SVGAGI. CDR3 residues: CASSRSGGGRETQYF. The CDR3 DNA reads TGTGCCAGCAGTCGTAGCGGGGGGGGGCGAGAGACCCAGTACTTC.

The J gene is TRBJ2-2, the V gene TRBV7-3; D gene ambiguous. Germline V CDR1 and CDR2: SGHTA, FQGTGA. V was pared by 4 bases and J by 6 bases, with 9 bases between. The CDR3 loop spans 13 amino acids. The CDR3 DNA follows: TGTGCCAGCAGCTCGGGTCTCCCCGGGGAGCTGTTTTTT. This sequence encodes CASSSGLPGELFF.

The chain links TRBV25-1 to TRBJ2-5; D may be TRBD1 (5 bases). Between the trimmed V and J ends, which lost 3 bases and 5 bases, there was a span of 19 bases. Germline assignment: CDR1 MGHDK and CDR2 SYGVNS. CDR3 length: 16 amino acids. The chain's CDR3 is CASSDFVTALGETQYF. As DNA, the CDR3 is TGTGCCAGCAGTGACTTTGTGACAGCCCTAGGGGAGACCCAGTACTTC.

V usage is TRBV6-5 and J usage is TRBJ2-7; D might be TRBD1 (5 bases). Germline CDR1 is MNHEY and CDR2 is SVGAGI. The CDR3 spans 13 residues. Trimming removed 2 bases at V and 7 bases at J, with 12 bases between. The CDR3 reads CASSYLRTSEQYF. The CDR3 DNA is TGTGCCAGCAGTTACCTAAGGACATCTGAGCAGTACTTC.

The V gene is TRBV7-9, the J gene TRBJ1-1, with unresolved D. Germline CDR1 and CDR2: SEHNR and FQNEAQ (reference sequence). Trimming left V 5 bases short and J 3 bases short, with 10 bases between. CDR3 size: 13 residues. CDR3: CASSQLADTEAFF. The CDR3 DNA reads as TGTGCCAGCAGCCAACTCGCGGACACTGAAGCTTTCTTT.

V usage is TRBV3-1 (or the pseudogene TRBV3-2) and J usage is TRBJ1-2; TRBD1 matches 10 bases. V lost 6 bases and J lost 9; bases outside the gene matches: 10. The germline gives CDR1 LGHDT, CDR2 YNNKEL (reference sequence). The CDR3 sequence is 14 residues long. This chain's CDR3 is CASRPGTGVISYTF. DNA of the CDR3: TGTGCCAGCAGGCCCGGGACAGGGGTGATCAGCTACACCTTC.

This clone was detected ten times or more. Distinct nucleotide sequences in the sample also encode this CDR3. This chain connects TRBV6-1 to TRBJ2-5; 12 nucleotides agree with TRBD2. CDR3 length: 15 residues. Trimming removed 2 bases from V and 4 bases from J; junction bases left unmatched: 2. Looked up from germline, CDR1 is MNHNS and CDR2 is SASEGT. CDR3 protein: CASSELAGGPETQYF. The CDR3 region has the DNA TGTGCCAGCAGTGAACTAGCGGGAGGGCCAGAGACCCAGTACTTC.

The CDR3 loop reads CASSLAAQGSGELFF. The DNA for the CDR3 is TGCGCCAGCAGCTTGGCGGCCCAGGGCTCCGGGGAGCTGTTTTTT. This chain uses TRBV5-1 with TRBJ2-2; possibly TRBD1 for D (5 bases). Germline assignment: CDR1 SGHRS and CDR2 YFSETQ. Trimming pared 0 bases from V and 6 bases from J, leaving 12 bases between. The CDR3 totals 15 residues.

The V and J genes are TRBV21-1 and TRBJ2-7; the DNA was not used to check the table's D call, TRBD1. TRBV21-1 is noted as a pseudogene. The CDR3 extends over 17 amino acids. Written as DNA, the CDR3 is TGTGCCAGCAGCAAAGAAACTTATGGGGACAGAGGCTACGAGCAGTACTTC. Translation gives CASSKETYGDRGYEQYF.

This clone appeared once. The V call is TRBV3-1 (or the pseudogene TRBV3-2), the J call TRBJ1-5, with a possible D match to TRBD1 (5 bases). Trimming took off 1 base at V and 3 bases at J, with 10 bases between the two ends. The CDR3 loop spans 15 amino acids. CDR1 is LGHDT, CDR2 YNNKEL, per germline (reference sequence). CDR3 coding DNA: TGTGCCAGCAGCCAAGGGGGCCAGACCAATCAGCCCCAGCATTTT. It yields the protein CASSQGGQTNQPQHF.

This sequence joins TRBV6-5 and TRBJ1-5; 9 positions match TRBD1. CDR1 MNHEY and CDR2 SVGAGI come from the germline V gene. V lost 5 bases and J lost 6; bases outside the gene matches: 5. CDR3 length equals 14 residues. The CDR3 coding sequence is TGTGCCAGCAGTACAGGGGGCGCGGGTCAGCCCCAGCATTTT. This sequence encodes CASSTGGAGQPQHF.

The rearrangement uses TRBV7-9 and TRBJ2-2; D gene uncertain. V lost 1 base, J lost 7 bases, and 10 bases lay in between. Germline assignment: CDR1 SEHNR and CDR2 FQNEAQ (reference sequence). The CDR3 extends over 14 amino acids. CDR3 protein: CASSLGKEFGELFF. The CDR3 DNA reads as TGTGCCAGCAGCTTAGGAAAGGAGTTCGGGGAGCTGTTTTTT.

The CDR3, as DNA: TGTGCCAGCAGCTCGGGACAGGGCGAGCAGTACTTC. Translation gives CASSSGQGEQYF. The chain links TRBV7-3 to TRBJ2-7, with 9 bases lining up with TRBD1. V lost 4 bases, J lost 6 bases, and 1 base stayed unmatched. Germline loops: CDR1 SGHTA, CDR2 FQGTGA. The CDR3 loop spans 12 amino acids. Full variable domain (missing parts from reference TRBV7-3 and TRBJ2-7): GAGVSQTPSNKVTEKGKYVELRCDPISGHTALYWYRQSLGQGPEFLIYFQGTGAADDSGLPNDRFFAVRPEGSVSTLKIQRTERGDSAVYLCASSSGQGEQYFGPGTRLTVT.